A selection of T cell receptor beta chains follows, all from one sample in a study of T-cell memory formation after mild COVID-19. TCRdb redid the calling of the 5' RACE reads with MiXCR, one entry per CDR3 protein. The sample lists about 610,000 distinct CDR3 sequences, 15% to 20% occurring once. The sequenced sample was PBMCs or a T cell subset sorted from them (not recorded which). Receptors originate from an adult woman who had mild COVID-19 (a few samples of this study predate the infection). Cell type and time point are not known. The CDR3 runs from the conserved cysteine through the conserved F or W. The D gene is left open where the match is weak. The listing skips clone size in some rows; elsewhere it reads once, few, many or a size class.

clone_size: few; d_call: NA; v_call: TRBV29-1; j_call: TRBJ2-1; cdr3_aa: CSVGGAGSYNEQFF; cdr3_nt: TGCAGCGTTGGTGGGGCGGGCTCCTACAATGAGCAGTTCTTC
clone_size: few; d_call: TRBD1; v_call: TRBV7-9; j_call: TRBJ2-7; cdr3_aa: CASSPWAGGYLYEQYF; cdr3_nt: TGTGCCAGCAGCCCCTGGGCAGGGGGTTATCTCTACGAGCAGTACTTC
clone_size: few; d_call: NA; v_call: TRBV3-1; j_call: TRBJ1-2; cdr3_aa: CASSQVLRGGGGGYTF; cdr3_nt: TGTGCCAGCAGCCAAGTCCTTCGGGGCGGGGGCGGTGGCTACACCTTC
clone_size: few; d_call: NA; v_call: TRBV9; j_call: TRBJ1-1; cdr3_aa: CASSASDSQNTEAFF; cdr3_nt: TGTGCCAGCAGCGCATCAGACAGCCAGAACACTGAAGCTTTCTTT
clone_size: few; d_call: NA; v_call: TRBV7-9; j_call: TRBJ2-1; cdr3_aa: CATRAGSSYNEQFF; cdr3_nt: TGTGCCACCCGCGCTGGAAGCTCCTACAATGAGCAGTTCTTC
clone_size: few; d_call: NA; v_call: TRBV12-3/TRBV12-4; j_call: TRBJ1-2; cdr3_aa: CASSFRENYGYTF; cdr3_nt: TGTGCCAGCAGTTTTCGCGAAAATTATGGCTACACCTTC
clone_size: many; d_call: NA; v_call: TRBV20-1; j_call: TRBJ1-1; cdr3_aa: CSAREGYYTEAFF; cdr3_nt: TGCAGTGCTAGAGAGGGTTACTACACTGAAGCTTTCTTT
clone_size: few; d_call: TRBD1; v_call: TRBV19; j_call: TRBJ2-2; cdr3_aa: CASSIGTGTTGELFF; cdr3_nt: TGTGCCAGTAGTATAGGGACAGGGACCACCGGGGAGCTGTTTTTT
clone_size: NA; d_call: NA; v_call: TRBV10-3; j_call: TRBJ1-5; cdr3_aa: CAISPAEDQPQHF; cdr3_nt: TGTGCCATCAGCCCGGCAGAAGATCAGCCCCAGCATTTT
clone_size: NA; d_call: TRBD1; v_call: TRBV4-3; j_call: TRBJ1-2; cdr3_aa: CASTQELQGMRGYTF; cdr3_nt: TGCGCCAGCACCCAAGAACTACAGGGGATGCGGGGCTACACCTTC
clone_size: NA; d_call: NA; v_call: TRBV9; j_call: TRBJ2-5; cdr3_aa: CASNNRAHPQETQYF; cdr3_nt: TGTGCCAGCAATAACAGGGCCCACCCGCAAGAGACCCAGTACTTC
clone_size: few; d_call: TRBD1; v_call: TRBV7-2; j_call: TRBJ2-7; cdr3_aa: CASSFRGLSTYEQYF; cdr3_nt: TGTGCCAGCAGCTTTAGGGGGCTTTCGACCTACGAGCAGTACTTC
clone_size: few; d_call: NA; v_call: TRBV5-1; j_call: TRBJ2-1; cdr3_aa: CASSSRQSTQFF; cdr3_nt: TGCGCCAGCAGCAGCAGACAGAGCACACAGTTCTTC
clone_size: NA; d_call: TRBD1; v_call: TRBV7-2; j_call: TRBJ2-7; cdr3_aa: CASSWDRYEQYF; cdr3_nt: TGTGCCAGCAGCTGGGACAGATACGAGCAGTACTTC
clone_size: many; d_call: NA; v_call: TRBV20-1; j_call: TRBJ2-7; cdr3_aa: CSASQGLGSSYEQYF; cdr3_nt: TGCAGTGCCTCCCAGGGACTGGGGAGCTCCTACGAGCAGTACTTC
clone_size: NA; d_call: NA; v_call: TRBV20-1; j_call: TRBJ2-7; cdr3_aa: CSARVRERYEQYF; cdr3_nt: TGCAGTGCTAGAGTCAGGGAGAGGTACGAGCAGTACTTC
clone_size: NA; d_call: NA; v_call: TRBV12-3/TRBV12-4; j_call: TRBJ2-2; cdr3_aa: CASSSWGGRLFF; cdr3_nt: TGTGCCAGCAGTTCGTGGGGGGGGCGGCTGTTTTTT
clone_size: few; d_call: NA; v_call: TRBV24-1; j_call: TRBJ1-5; cdr3_aa: CATSSSTAGSNQPQHF; cdr3_nt: TGTGCCACCAGTTCGTCGACAGCAGGTAGCAATCAGCCCCAGCATTTT
clone_size: NA; d_call: NA; v_call: TRBV3-1; j_call: TRBJ1-2; cdr3_aa: CASSHRRQALSSGGYTF; cdr3_nt: TGTGCCAGCAGCCATCGGAGGCAGGCTCTAAGTTCGGGTGGCTACACCTTC
clone_size: NA; d_call: NA; v_call: TRBV7-9; j_call: TRBJ2-5; cdr3_aa: CASSRGGQTQYF; cdr3_nt: TGTGCCAGCAGCCGTGGGGGGCAGACCCAGTACTTC
clone_size: NA; d_call: TRBD2; v_call: TRBV29-1; j_call: TRBJ2-7; cdr3_aa: CSATNLADSYEQYF; cdr3_nt: TGCAGCGCAACCAATCTAGCGGACTCCTACGAGCAGTACTTC
clone_size: NA; d_call: NA; v_call: TRBV14; j_call: TRBJ2-1; cdr3_aa: CASSQVEEGLHEQFF; cdr3_nt: TGTGCCAGCAGCCAAGTGGAGGAGGGGTTGCATGAGCAGTTCTTC
clone_size: NA; d_call: NA; v_call: TRBV5-1; j_call: TRBJ1-3; cdr3_aa: CASSLGSVENTIYF; cdr3_nt: TGCGCCAGCAGCTTGGGTTCGGTAGAAAACACCATATATTTT
clone_size: NA; d_call: NA; v_call: TRBV7-3; j_call: TRBJ2-7; cdr3_aa: CASSLTTFEEQYF; cdr3_nt: TGTGCCAGCAGCTTAACGACGTTTGAGGAGCAGTACTTC
clone_size: few; d_call: TRBD2; v_call: TRBV24-1; j_call: TRBJ2-2; cdr3_aa: CATDTGTSGTGELFF; cdr3_nt: TGTGCCACAGACACCGGGACTAGCGGCACCGGGGAGCTGTTTTTT
clone_size: NA; d_call: NA; v_call: TRBV29-1; j_call: TRBJ2-5; cdr3_aa: CSVVQGQETQYF; cdr3_nt: TGCAGCGTTGTACAGGGACAAGAGACCCAGTACTTC
clone_size: NA; d_call: NA; v_call: TRBV11-2; j_call: TRBJ2-1; cdr3_aa: CASSLVFGHHEQFF; cdr3_nt: TGTGCCAGCAGCCTGGTGTTTGGTCATCATGAGCAGTTCTTC
clone_size: few; d_call: NA; v_call: TRBV20-1; j_call: TRBJ2-4; cdr3_aa: CSASGGAKNIQYF; cdr3_nt: TGCAGTGCTAGTGGGGGAGCTAAAAACATTCAGTACTTC
clone_size: few; d_call: NA; v_call: TRBV20-1; j_call: TRBJ2-7; cdr3_aa: CSAEGSLSSYEQYF; cdr3_nt: TGCAGTGCTGAGGGCTCCTTAAGTTCCTACGAGCAGTACTTC
clone_size: NA; d_call: NA; v_call: TRBV6-2/TRBV6-3; j_call: TRBJ1-5; cdr3_aa: CASRNTGPNQPQHF; cdr3_nt: TGTGCCAGCAGAAACACCGGGCCAAATCAGCCCCAGCATTTT
clone_size: few; d_call: TRBD1; v_call: TRBV29-1; j_call: TRBJ1-1; cdr3_aa: CSAQQGDTEAFF; cdr3_nt: TGCAGCGCCCAACAGGGGGACACTGAAGCTTTCTTT
clone_size: many; d_call: NA; v_call: TRBV19; j_call: TRBJ1-1; cdr3_aa: CASSRERVELNTEAFF; cdr3_nt: TGTGCCAGTAGTAGGGAGAGGGTTGAGTTGAACACTGAAGCTTTCTTT
clone_size: few; d_call: NA; v_call: TRBV4-1; j_call: TRBJ2-5; cdr3_aa: CASSQGHSPLVGTQYF; cdr3_nt: TGCGCCAGCAGCCAAGGCCATTCTCCGCTCGTGGGGACCCAGTACTTC
clone_size: NA; d_call: NA; v_call: TRBV28; j_call: TRBJ1-2; cdr3_aa: CASSLQGTYGYTF; cdr3_nt: TGTGCCAGCAGTTTACAGGGGACTTATGGCTACACCTTC
clone_size: NA; d_call: NA; v_call: TRBV5-1; j_call: TRBJ2-7; cdr3_aa: CASSFLTGDNYEQYF; cdr3_nt: TGCGCCAGCAGCTTCCTGACAGGCGACAACTACGAGCAGTACTTC
clone_size: many; d_call: TRBD1; v_call: TRBV24-1; j_call: TRBJ2-1; cdr3_aa: CATSGLGQGARNEQFF; cdr3_nt: TGTGCCACCAGTGGTTTGGGACAGGGGGCGCGGAATGAGCAGTTCTTC
clone_size: NA; d_call: NA; v_call: TRBV3-1; j_call: TRBJ1-6; cdr3_aa: CASSQVRNNSPLHF; cdr3_nt: TGTGCCAGCAGCCAAGTCCGGAATAATTCACCCCTCCACTTT
clone_size: NA; d_call: TRBD1; v_call: TRBV2; j_call: TRBJ1-2; cdr3_aa: CASSEDRGQGYTF; cdr3_nt: TGTGCCAGCAGTGAGGACAGGGGGCAAGGCTACACCTTC
clone_size: NA; d_call: NA; v_call: TRBV4-1; j_call: TRBJ1-1; cdr3_aa: CASTRAPGLDTEAFF; cdr3_nt: TGCGCCTCTACAAGAGCCCCAGGATTAGACACTGAAGCTTTCTTT
clone_size: many; d_call: TRBD2; v_call: TRBV3-1; j_call: TRBJ2-3; cdr3_aa: CASTQTELAGADTQYF; cdr3_nt: TGTGCCAGCACCCAGACTGAACTAGCGGGAGCAGATACGCAGTATTTT
clone_size: NA; d_call: NA; v_call: TRBV2; j_call: TRBJ2-5; cdr3_aa: CASSRADTSAVETQYF; cdr3_nt: TGTGCCAGCAGCCGGGCGGATACCTCCGCCGTCGAGACCCAGTACTTC
clone_size: NA; d_call: NA; v_call: TRBV4-3; j_call: TRBJ2-6; cdr3_aa: CASSLGRNSGANVLTF; cdr3_nt: TGCGCCAGCAGCCTTGGACGGAACTCTGGGGCCAACGTCCTGACTTTC
clone_size: NA; d_call: NA; v_call: TRBV5-1; j_call: TRBJ2-1; cdr3_aa: CASSLGGPSYNEQFF; cdr3_nt: TGCGCCAGCAGCTTGGGAGGGCCATCCTACAATGAGCAGTTCTTC
clone_size: NA; d_call: TRBD1; v_call: TRBV7-2; j_call: TRBJ2-7; cdr3_aa: CASNKGGAGTHYEQYF; cdr3_nt: TGTGCCAGCAACAAAGGGGGCGCAGGGACACACTACGAGCAGTACTTC
clone_size: many; d_call: TRBD1; v_call: TRBV5-1; j_call: TRBJ2-5; cdr3_aa: CASSPSTGGKETQYF; cdr3_nt: TGCGCCAGCAGCCCATCGACAGGGGGCAAGGAGACCCAGTACTTC
clone_size: NA; d_call: NA; v_call: TRBV2; j_call: TRBJ1-2; cdr3_aa: CASSGISLQGYTF; cdr3_nt: TGTGCCAGCAGTGGGATTTCCCTTCAAGGCTACACCTTC